A single sample gave rise to the 31 T cell receptor beta chains below, sequenced in a study of blood T cell repertoires in COVID-19. Using immunoSEQ multiplex PCR, the repertoire was profiled, and TCRdb retains in-frame clones only, with some absent. Among tens of thousands of clones, 80% to 90% were seen once, and the ten largest hold around 1.4%. Source material: peripheral blood. The receptors originated from an older woman with acute or convalescent COVID-19.

V usage is TRBV19 and J usage is TRBJ1-1; D is uncertain. The CDR3 covers 16 residues. V dropped 7 bases and J dropped 6 bases, with 24 bases sitting between them. Germline V gene lookup returns CDR1 LNHDA and CDR2 SQIVND (reference sequence). CDR3 sequence reads: CASTTRLGLSLAEAFF. CDR3 coding DNA: TGTGCCAGTACTACTAGGCTGGGGTTAAGTTTGGCTGAAGCTTTCTTT.

This clone has just one count. The V and J genes are TRBV10-3 and TRBJ2-5, with D perhaps TRBD1 (6 bases). The CDR3 length is 14 residues. Germline V gene sequence: CDR1 ENHRY, CDR2 SYGVKD. The ends were cut back, 10 bases at V and 1 base at J, with 16 bases in the middle. The CDR3: CATAPGQTQETQYF. The CDR3 DNA sequence: TGTGCCACCGCCCCAGGACAGACCCAAGAGACCCAGTACTTC.

J is TRBJ1-1 and V is TRBV10-3; 9 bases align to TRBD1. There are 14 residues in the CDR3. After removal of 6 bases from V and 1 base from J, the junction contained 3 bases not matched to a gene. Germline-derived CDR1 and CDR2 are ENHRY and SYGVKD. CDR3 sequence reads: CAISPTGGNTEAFF. The CDR3 DNA follows: TGTGCCATCAGCCCGACAGGGGGGAACACTGAAGCTTTCTTT.

This chain links TRBV5-3 with TRBJ2-1, with TRBD2 identical over 9 bases. TRBV5-3 is marked as an open reading frame, function uncertain. The CDR3 totals 14 residues. V dropped 5 bases and J dropped 8; count of bases not matched to a gene: 8. The CDR3 is CARRGREGGDEQFF. The CDR3 coding sequence is TGTGCCAGAAGGGGGCGGGAGGGAGGCGATGAGCAGTTCTTC.

The chain employs TRBV5-1 and TRBJ1-4; D is possibly TRBD1 (5 bases). This CDR3 comprises 15 residues. Per the germline V gene, CDR1 is SGHRS and CDR2 is YFSETQ. The V end was cut by 4 bases, the J end by 8 bases, with 18 bases between. The CDR3, as DNA: TGCGCCAGCAGCGTCACGGGCAGGGAAATGGAAAAACTGTTTTTT. Encoded protein: CASSVTGREMEKLFF.

The chain couples TRBV20-1 to TRBJ1-3; D is perhaps TRBD1 (6 bases). Germline V gives CDR1 DFQATT, CDR2 SNEGSKA (reference sequence). The CDR3 has 14 amino acids. The ends were cut back, 3 bases at V and 2 bases at J, with 11 bases in the middle. The CDR3 DNA follows: TGCAGTGCTAGTACCGAGGGGGCTGGAAACACCATATATTTT. This translates into CSASTEGAGNTIYF.

This chain uses TRBV6-5 with TRBJ1-1, with 8 positions matching TRBD1. V was clipped by 6 bases and J by 0 bases; unmatched bases: 6. CDR3 size: 15 residues. Germline assignment: CDR1 MNHEY and CDR2 SVGAGI. CDR3 amino acids: CASRPRGQVNTEAFF. The CDR3 DNA reads TGTGCCAGCAGGCCCCGGGGACAGGTGAACACTGAAGCTTTCTTT.

The chain combines TRBV4-2 with TRBJ1-1; possible D gene TRBD1, 5 bases. This CDR3 spans 14 amino acids. CDR1 LGHNA and CDR2 YNFKEQ come from the germline V gene. Trimming stripped 4 bases from V and 0 bases from J, with 9 bases between. The CDR3 protein is CASSPPGLNTEAFF. CDR3 bases: TGTGCCAGCAGCCCCCCAGGGTTGAACACTGAAGCTTTCTTT.

J is TRBJ1-2 and V is TRBV4-1, with 8 bases lining up with TRBD1. This CDR3 contains 17 residues. Germline V gene data show CDR1 as MGHRA and CDR2 as YSYEKL. V trimming: 4 bases; J trimming: 3 bases; junction bases outside the gene matches: 13. The CDR3 sequence: CASSPSRDRPDHYGYTF. The DNA of the CDR3 is TGCGCCAGCAGCCCTTCCCGGGACAGGCCGGACCACTATGGCTACACCTTC.

This clone was detected once. This CDR3 is CATSDGQGSSNQPQHF. As DNA, the CDR3 is TGTGCCACCAGTGATGGACAGGGGAGCAGCAATCAGCCCCAGCATTTT. This chain uses TRBV24-1 with TRBJ1-5, with 9 positions matching TRBD1. In germline, CDR1 is KGHDR, CDR2 SFDVKD. The CDR3 totals 16 residues. The trim removed 3 bases at V and 1 base at J, leaving 3 bases unmatched.

The chain combines TRBV2 with TRBJ2-5; D is possibly TRBD1 (7 bases). CDR1 and CDR2 from the germline V gene are SNHLY and FYNNEI. The CDR3 is 16 amino acids. V was clipped by 2 bases and J by 2 bases, with 15 bases between them. Here the CDR3 reads CASSESRGVGQETQYF. The CDR3 DNA sequence: TGTGCCAGCAGTGAATCCAGGGGGGTGGGGCAAGAGACCCAGTACTTC.

V and J are TRBV3-1 (or the pseudogene TRBV3-2) and TRBJ1-2, with D perhaps TRBD1 (5 bases). Germline V gene sequence: CDR1 LGHDT, CDR2 YNNKEL (reference sequence). The CDR3 length is 13 residues. V lost 5 bases, J lost 7 bases, and 14 bases lay in between. The CDR3 region has the DNA TGTGCCAGCAGCGTCCAAGGGGATGTTGGCTACACCTTC. Its translation is CASSVQGDVGYTF.

The genes are TRBV19 and TRBJ1-1, with 8 bases aligning to TRBD1. This CDR3 region has 22 residues. Per germline, CDR1 LNHDA and CDR2 SQIVND (reference sequence). Trimming took 11 bases from V and 3 from J; bases not matched to a gene: 35. Here the CDR3 reads CAPTNVDGKGAGGPEVDTEAFF. The DNA of the CDR3 is TGTGCCCCGACCAATGTAGATGGTAAAGGGGCAGGGGGCCCCGAGGTAGACACTGAAGCTTTCTTT.

CDR3 sequence (DNA): TGTGCCAGTAGTACACAGGGGGCTGGCAATCAGCCCCAGCATTTT. Translated, it gives CASSTQGAGNQPQHF. The chain uses TRBV19 and TRBJ1-5; TRBD1 matches 9 bases. The CDR3 runs to 15 residues. V lost 4 bases and J lost 2; bases outside the gene matches: 3. Germline values: CDR1 LNHDA, CDR2 SQIVND (reference sequence).

The V and J genes are TRBV7-9 and TRBJ1-1; D is possibly TRBD1 (6 bases). Germline V gene data show CDR1 as SEHNR and CDR2 as FQNEAQ (reference sequence). The CDR3 runs 13 residues. Trimming took off 5 bases at V and 11 bases at J, with 18 bases between the two ends. As DNA, the CDR3 is TGTGCCAGCAGCGCCAGTACACAGGGTCCGGCTTTCTTT. This codes for CASSASTQGPAFF.

This chain joins TRBV20-1 and TRBJ1-4; no clear D gene. V dropped 3 bases and J dropped 2 bases, with 13 bases sitting between them. The CDR3 sequence is 15 residues long. Germline values: CDR1 DFQATT, CDR2 SNEGSKA (reference sequence). CDR3 sequence (DNA): TGCAGTGCTAGTGCGGGATTTTCGACTAATGAAAAACTGTTTTTT. Protein: CSASAGFSTNEKLFF.

This clone turned up a few times. CDR3 protein: CASSIISYNSPLHF. Written as DNA, the CDR3 is TGTGCCAGCAGTATAATCTCCTATAATTCACCCCTCCACTTT. The chain links TRBV28 to TRBJ1-6; D uncertain. Per germline, CDR1 MDHEN and CDR2 SYDVKM. The germline V and J ends were trimmed by 5 bases and 0 bases, with 5 bases remaining between them. CDR3 length equals 14 residues.

This clone has a count of ten or more. The rearrangement uses TRBV9 and TRBJ2-1; TRBD2 matches at 8 bases. The CDR3 runs 13 residues. Germline lookup yields CDR1 SGDLS and CDR2 YYNGEE. The trim removed 2 bases at V and 8 bases at J, leaving 3 bases unmatched. Written as DNA, the CDR3 is TGTGCCAGCAGCGTGACTAGCGTGGATGAGCAGTTCTTC. This encodes CASSVTSVDEQFF.

The J gene is TRBJ2-1, the V gene TRBV29-1; a possible D gene is TRBD1 (5 bases). Trimming removed 7 bases at V and 2 bases at J, with 18 bases between. The CDR3 covers 15 residues. Germline loops: CDR1 SQVTM, CDR2 ANQGSEA. This CDR3 is CSATRQTLAYNEQFF. Here the CDR3 DNA reads TGCAGCGCAACCAGACAGACCCTCGCCTACAATGAGCAGTTCTTC.

The chain employs TRBV30 and TRBJ1-1, with a tentative D call TRBD1 (5 bases). CDR3 length: 13 amino acids. Per germline, CDR1 GTSNPN and CDR2 SVGIG (reference sequence). The V end was cut by 2 bases, the J end by 1 base, with 8 bases between. Here the CDR3 reads CAWSSTENTEAFF. The CDR3 nucleotides are TGTGCCTGGAGTTCGACAGAGAACACTGAAGCTTTCTTT.

This chain links TRBV5-5 with TRBJ2-7; TRBD2 matches at 8 bases. CDR1 is SGHKS, CDR2 YYEKEE, per germline (reference sequence). The CDR3 is 14 amino acids. V lost 0 bases to trimming and J lost 2 bases; unmatched junction nucleotides: 1. DNA for the CDR3: TGTGCCAGCAGCTTGGAACTAGCGGCCTACGAGCAGTACTTC. Amino acids: CASSLELAAYEQYF.

The rearrangement joins TRBV2 to TRBJ2-3; possibly TRBD2 for D (6 bases). V lost 9 bases, J lost 3 bases, and 13 bases lay in between. Germline V lookup: CDR1 SNHLY, CDR2 FYNNEI. The CDR3 runs 13 residues. The CDR3 region has the DNA TGTGCCAGTATTAGGACTATGACAGATACGCAGTATTTT. Residues: CASIRTMTDTQYF.

This chain joins TRBV30 and TRBJ2-1; TRBD2 matches 7 bases. The J segment lost 6 bases and the V segment lost 0 bases, leaving 2 bases of the junction unmatched. The germline CDR1 and CDR2 sequences are GTSNPN and SVGIG (reference sequence). CDR3 size: 13 residues. The CDR3 loop reads CAWSVSGGNEQFF. CDR3 DNA sequence: TGTGCCTGGAGTGTATCGGGGGGCAATGAGCAGTTCTTC.

This CDR3 reads CASRGTEGYGYTF. In nucleotides, the CDR3 is TGTGCCAGCAGGGGGACAGAGGGGTATGGCTACACCTTC. The chain uses TRBV27 and TRBJ1-2, with TRBD1 matching 7 bases. Germline V lookup: CDR1 MNHEY, CDR2 SMNVEV (reference sequence). J lost 5 bases, V lost 6 bases, and 6 bases had no gene match. The CDR3 is 13 residues long.

The chain is built from TRBV2 and TRBJ1-5; TRBD1 agrees at 9 bases. Unmatched junction bases numbered 5, after V lost 6 bases and J lost 2 bases. This CDR3 has 15 amino acids. Looked up from germline, CDR1 is SNHLY and CDR2 is FYNNEI. The CDR3 loop is CASSGQGMRNQPQHF. In DNA form, the CDR3 reads TGTGCCAGCAGCGGACAGGGGATGCGCAATCAGCCCCAGCATTTT.

The chain uses TRBV30 and TRBJ1-3, with D possibly TRBD1 on 5 matching bases. V was trimmed by 0 bases and J by 9 bases, leaving 24 bases between them. This CDR3 has 17 amino acids. CDR1 is GTSNPN and CDR2 is SVGIG in the germline V gene (reference sequence). The CDR3 region has the DNA TGTGCCTGGAGTGTATCTGTCGGGGCCGCTCTCGGGGGCACCATATATTTT. This translates into CAWSVSVGAALGGTIYF. Full variable domain (missing parts from reference TRBV30 and TRBJ1-3): SQTIHQWPATLVQPVGSPLSLECTVEGTSNPNLYWYRQAAGRGLQLLFYSVGIGQISSEVPQNLSASRPQDRQFILSSKKLLLSDSGFYLCAWSVSVGAALGGTIYFGEGSWLTVV.

The V and J genes are TRBV5-4 and TRBJ2-2; D is unresolved. V was trimmed by 2 bases and J by 0 bases, leaving 5 bases between them. Germline assignment: CDR1 SGHNT and CDR2 YYREEE (reference sequence). The CDR3 length is 14 residues. The CDR3 protein is CASSFSTNTGELFF. The CDR3 nucleotides read TGTGCCAGCAGCTTCAGTACGAACACCGGGGAGCTGTTTTTT.

The rearrangement links TRBV6-1 to TRBJ1-2, with D unresolved. V lost 1 base, J lost 3 bases, and 12 bases lay in between. CDR1 is MNHNS, CDR2 SASEGT, per germline. CDR3 length equals 15 residues. In DNA, the CDR3 is TGTGCCAGCAGTGAAGGGCCAGGAGGTGACTATGGCTACACCTTC. Its translation is CASSEGPGGDYGYTF.

This chain connects TRBV5-1 to TRBJ1-2, with TRBD1 matching 7 bases. CDR3 length equals 16 residues. Per the germline V gene, CDR1 is SGHRS and CDR2 is YFSETQ. J lost 4 bases, V lost 0 bases, and 9 bases had no gene match. DNA of the CDR3: TGCGCCAGCAGCTTGGGGACAGGCCCCGACTCCTATGGCTACACCTTC. Translating it yields CASSLGTGPDSYGYTF.

This sequence joins TRBV6-5 and TRBJ2-3; perhaps TRBD2 as D (6 bases). The CDR3 is made up of 14 amino acids. Germline V gene data show CDR1 as MNHEY and CDR2 as SVGAGI. V was cut by 6 bases and J by 0 bases, with 10 bases left in between. The CDR3 spells CASRESGSTDTQYF. In DNA, the CDR3 is TGTGCCAGCAGGGAGAGCGGGAGCACAGATACGCAGTATTTT.

V usage is TRBV27 and J usage is TRBJ2-1, with 16 bases aligning to TRBD2. The CDR3 runs to 17 residues. The germline V gene has CDR1 MNHEY and CDR2 SMNVEV (reference sequence). The junction had 12 bases not matched to a gene; V was cut back by 7 bases and J by 9 bases. DNA of the CDR3: TGTGCCAGCACCGGGACTAGCGGGAGGGCTTTCCCCCCTGAGCAGTTCTTC. The encoded protein is CASTGTSGRAFPPEQFF.